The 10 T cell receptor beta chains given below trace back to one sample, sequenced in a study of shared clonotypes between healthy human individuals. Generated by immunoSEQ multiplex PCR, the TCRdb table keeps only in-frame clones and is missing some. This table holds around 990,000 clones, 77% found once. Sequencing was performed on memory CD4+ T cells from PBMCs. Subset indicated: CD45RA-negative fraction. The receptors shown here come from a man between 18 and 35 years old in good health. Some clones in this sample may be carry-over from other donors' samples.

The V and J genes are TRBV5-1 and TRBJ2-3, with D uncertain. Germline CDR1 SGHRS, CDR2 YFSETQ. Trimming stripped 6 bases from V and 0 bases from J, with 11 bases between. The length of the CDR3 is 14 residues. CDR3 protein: CASTARLSTDTQYF. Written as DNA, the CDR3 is TGCGCCAGCACGGCGCGGTTAAGCACAGATACGCAGTATTTT. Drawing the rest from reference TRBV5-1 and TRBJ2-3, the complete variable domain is KAGVTQTPRYLIKTRGQQVTLSCSPISGHRSVSWYQQTPGQGLQFLFEYFSETQRNKGNFPGRFSGRQFSNSRSEMNVSTLELGDSALYLCASTARLSTDTQYFGPGTRLTVL.

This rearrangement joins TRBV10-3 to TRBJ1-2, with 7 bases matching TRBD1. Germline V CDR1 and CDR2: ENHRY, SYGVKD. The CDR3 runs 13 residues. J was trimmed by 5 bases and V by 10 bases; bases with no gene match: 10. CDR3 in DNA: TGTGCCAGCCTACAGGGGATGCCTTATGGCTACACCTTC. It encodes CASLQGMPYGYTF.

The chain's CDR3 is CASRDRAGDYEQYF. In DNA, the CDR3 is TGTGCCAGCAGGGACAGGGCTGGAGACTACGAGCAGTACTTC. This chain connects TRBV2 to TRBJ2-7, with 8 bases aligning to TRBD1. The V and J ends lost 6 bases and 3 bases, in that order; junction bases with no gene match: 7. Germline assignment: CDR1 SNHLY and CDR2 FYNNEI. The CDR3 length is 14 residues.

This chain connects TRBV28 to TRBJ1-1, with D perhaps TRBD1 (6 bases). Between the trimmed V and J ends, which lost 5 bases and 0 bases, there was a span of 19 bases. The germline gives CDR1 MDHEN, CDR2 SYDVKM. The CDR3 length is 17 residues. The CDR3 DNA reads TGTGCCAGCAGTCGCCCTGGGGGCTGGAACATGAACACTGAAGCTTTCTTT. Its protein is CASSRPGGWNMNTEAFF. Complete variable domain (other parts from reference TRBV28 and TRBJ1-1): DVKVTQSSRYLVKRTGEKVFLECVQDMDHENMFWYRQDPGLGLRLIYFSYDVKMKEKGDIPEGYSVSREKKERFSLILESASTNQTSMYLCASSRPGGWNMNTEAFFGQGTRLTVV.

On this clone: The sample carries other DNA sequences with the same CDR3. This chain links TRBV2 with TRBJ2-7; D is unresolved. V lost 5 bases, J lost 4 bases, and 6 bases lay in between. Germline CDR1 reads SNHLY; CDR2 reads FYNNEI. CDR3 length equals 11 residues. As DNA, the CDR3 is TGTGCCAGCAGTCGAGCGTACGAGCAGTACTTC. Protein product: CASSRAYEQYF.

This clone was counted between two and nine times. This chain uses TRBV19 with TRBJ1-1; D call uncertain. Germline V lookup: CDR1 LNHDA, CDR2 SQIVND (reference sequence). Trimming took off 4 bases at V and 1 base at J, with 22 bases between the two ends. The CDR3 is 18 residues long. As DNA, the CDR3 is TGTGCCAGTAGTAACGGCAGAATCGGTACCCTCTCGAACACTGAAGCTTTCTTT. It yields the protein CASSNGRIGTLSNTEAFF. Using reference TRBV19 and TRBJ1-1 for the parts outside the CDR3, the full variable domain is DGGITQSPKYLFRKEGQNVTLSCEQNLNHDAMYWYRQDPGQGLRLIYYSQIVNDFQKGDIAEGYSVSREKKESFPLTVTSAQKNPTAFYLCASSNGRIGTLSNTEAFFGQGTRLTVV.

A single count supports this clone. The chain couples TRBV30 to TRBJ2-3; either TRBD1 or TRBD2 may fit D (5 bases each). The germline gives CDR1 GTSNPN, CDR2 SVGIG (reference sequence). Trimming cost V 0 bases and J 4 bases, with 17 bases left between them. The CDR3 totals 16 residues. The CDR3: CAWSVRRGEIADTQYF. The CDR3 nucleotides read TGTGCCTGGAGTGTACGTAGAGGGGAAATCGCAGATACGCAGTATTTT.

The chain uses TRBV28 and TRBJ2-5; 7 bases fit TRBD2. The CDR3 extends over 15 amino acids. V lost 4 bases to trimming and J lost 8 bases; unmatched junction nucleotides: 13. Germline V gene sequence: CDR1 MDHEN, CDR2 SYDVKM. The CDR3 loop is CASSYPGLPKRTQYF. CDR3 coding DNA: TGTGCCAGCAGTTACCCGGGACTACCCAAGAGAACCCAGTACTTC.

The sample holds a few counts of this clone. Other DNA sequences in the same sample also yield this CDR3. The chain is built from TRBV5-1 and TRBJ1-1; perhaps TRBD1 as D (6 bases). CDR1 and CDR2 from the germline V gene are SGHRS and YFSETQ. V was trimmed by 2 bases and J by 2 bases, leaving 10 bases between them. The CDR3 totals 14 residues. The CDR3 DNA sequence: TGCGCCAGCAGCTTATTACAGGGCAACACTGAAGCTTTCTTT. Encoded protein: CASSLLQGNTEAFF.

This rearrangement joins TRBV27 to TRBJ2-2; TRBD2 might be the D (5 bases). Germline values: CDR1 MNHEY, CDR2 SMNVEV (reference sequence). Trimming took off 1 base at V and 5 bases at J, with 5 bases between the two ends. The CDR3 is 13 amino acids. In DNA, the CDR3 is TGTGCCAGCAGTTTATGGGAGACCGGGGAGCTGTTTTTT. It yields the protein CASSLWETGELFF.